This is a list of T cell receptor beta chains from one sample in a study of beta chain features in type 1 diabetes. The protocol was immunoSEQ multiplex PCR, while the TCRdb copy is restricted to in-frame clones and leaves out a portion. The repertoire holds about 470,000 clones, with about 30% as singletons. Sequences were obtained from naive CD4+ T cells from blood. These receptors were obtained from a man younger than 35 in good health. Each CDR3 is given without its conserved first and last residue. Each record gives: D gene, V gene, CDR3 protein. A D gene is named only where the DNA matches it firmly.

>.|TRBV5-1
ASSFLVNENEQF
>.|TRBV30
AWSYTSQLAQH
>.|TRBV7-6
ASSLGNSGLHYNEQF
>TRBD2|TRBV29-1
SVGGLAGLPPHNEQF
>TRBD1|TRBV5-1
ASSLTGEETQY
>.|TRBV15
ATRSVQGTDTQY
>TRBD2|TRBV11-2
ASSLLAGVPEQY
>TRBD1|TRBV14
ASSLWTGSYEQY
>TRBD1|TRBV30
AWSVGTDYEQY
>.|TRBV5-6
ASSGGPNYGYT
>.|TRBV7-3
ASSLRAPSNEQF
>.|TRBV15
ATSRPGREVGGYT
>.|TRBV4-1
ASSQDRYEQY
>TRBD2|TRBV29-1
SVEDAGVTEQY
>.|TRBV30
AWRDGENTEAF
>.|TRBV30
AWSVTVNTEAF
>TRBD2|TRBV6-6
ASTLAGGTDTQY
>TRBD1|TRBV30
AWSHLLPRTGINEQF
>.|TRBV7-9
ASSLMAEAF
>TRBD2|TRBV5-4
ASSSMTSGSYEQY
>.|TRBV30
AWAGSTDTQY
>TRBD1|TRBV30
ALTGEGAF
>.|TRBV10-3
AISEMTDGIYGYT
>TRBD1|TRBV4-2
ASSLTGDETQY
>.|TRBV29-1
SVGRVLSTEAF
>TRBD1|TRBV6-6
ASSWTGWEGYT